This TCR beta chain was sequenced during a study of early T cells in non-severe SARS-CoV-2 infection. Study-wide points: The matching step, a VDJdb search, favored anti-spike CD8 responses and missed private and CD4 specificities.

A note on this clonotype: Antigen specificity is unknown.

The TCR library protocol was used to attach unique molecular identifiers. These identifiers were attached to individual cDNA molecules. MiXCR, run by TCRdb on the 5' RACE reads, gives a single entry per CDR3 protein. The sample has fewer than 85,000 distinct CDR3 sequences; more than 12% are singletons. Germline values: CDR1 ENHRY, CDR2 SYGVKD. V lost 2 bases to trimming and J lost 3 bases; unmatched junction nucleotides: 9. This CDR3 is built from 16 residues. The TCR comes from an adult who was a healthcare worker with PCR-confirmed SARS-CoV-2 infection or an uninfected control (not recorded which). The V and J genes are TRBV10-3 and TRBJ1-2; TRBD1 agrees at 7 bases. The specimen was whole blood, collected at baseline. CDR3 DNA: TGTGCCATCAGTGAGCCGAACTCCGGGACAGACTATGGCTACACCTTC. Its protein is CAISEPNSGTDYGYTF.